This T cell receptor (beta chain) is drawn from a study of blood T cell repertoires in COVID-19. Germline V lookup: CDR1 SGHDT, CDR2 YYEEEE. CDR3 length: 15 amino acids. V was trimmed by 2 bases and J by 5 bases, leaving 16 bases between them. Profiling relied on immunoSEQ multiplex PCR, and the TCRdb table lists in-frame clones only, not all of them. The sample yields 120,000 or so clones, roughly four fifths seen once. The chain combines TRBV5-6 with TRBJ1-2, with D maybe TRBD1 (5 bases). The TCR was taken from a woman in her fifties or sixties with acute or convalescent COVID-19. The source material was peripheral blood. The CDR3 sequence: CASSFGPNQGYGYTF. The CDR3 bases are TGTGCCAGCAGCTTCGGGCCCAACCAGGGATATGGCTACACCTTC.